Shown below are 25 T cell receptor beta chains from a single sample sequenced in a study of shared T cell receptors in the human thymus. The table came from immunoSEQ multiplex PCR; TCRdb's copy has only in-frame clones and leaves some out. Among around 730,000 clones, approximately 85% were seen once, and the ten largest hold 0.0095% to 0.013%. This same sample was also taken into another study, of human thymus T cells.

Sequencing was performed on thymocytes. These TCRs come from a girl under three years old with a congenital heart defect.

V usage is TRBV5-1 and J usage is TRBJ1-2, with TRBD1 matching 7 bases. The germline V gene encodes CDR1 SGHRS and CDR2 YFSETQ. The ends lost 0 bases at V and 0 bases at J; junction bases unmatched: 11. This CDR3 is 18 amino acids long. The CDR3 sequence: CASSLGRGLETPNYGYTF. The DNA of the CDR3 is TGCGCCAGCAGCTTGGGGAGGGGGCTGGAAACTCCTAACTATGGCTACACCTTC.

This clone was observed once. The rearrangement uses TRBV4-1 and TRBJ1-2, with a possible D match to TRBD1 (6 bases). CDR3 length equals 15 residues. Germline loops: CDR1 MGHRA, CDR2 YSYEKL. Trimming stripped 0 bases from V and 7 bases from J, with 15 bases between. The CDR3 DNA sequence: TGCGCCAGCAGCCAAGATAGGGGGGGCGAGGTTGGCTACACCTTC. Its translation: CASSQDRGGEVGYTF.

The chain uses TRBV5-1 and TRBJ2-3, with D possibly being TRBD2 (6 bases). There are 13 residues in the CDR3. With 6 bases removed from V and 0 bases from J, the gap between germline ends came to 8 bases. Germline V gene sequence: CDR1 SGHRS, CDR2 YFSETQ. This CDR3 is CASNGTSTDTQYF. CDR3 DNA sequence: TGCGCCAGCAACGGGACTAGCACAGATACGCAGTATTTT.

The chain couples TRBV6-1 to TRBJ2-5; TRBD1 is a possible D gene (5 bases). Per germline, CDR1 MNHNS and CDR2 SASEGT. The CDR3 has 13 amino acids. Between the trimmed V and J ends, which lost 7 bases and 5 bases, there was a span of 14 bases. CDR3 sequence: CASNGAMGETQYF. The CDR3 DNA reads as TGTGCCAGCAATGGGGCGATGGGCGAGACCCAGTACTTC.

This chain connects TRBV9 to TRBJ2-2, with 7 bases identical to TRBD1. V was pared by 3 bases and J by 1 base, with 6 bases of the junction left unmatched. The CDR3 loop spans 16 amino acids. Per the germline V gene, CDR1 is SGDLS and CDR2 is YYNGEE. CDR3 DNA sequence: TGTGCCAGCAGCGCCGGGGACAGAGAGAACACCGGGGAGCTGTTTTTT. Its translation: CASSAGDRENTGELFF.

The rearrangement uses TRBV10-3 and TRBJ2-1, with 9 nucleotides matching TRBD2. V lost 4 bases, J lost 5 bases, and 9 bases stayed unmatched. The CDR3 totals 16 residues. The germline CDR1 and CDR2 sequences are ENHRY and SYGVKD. The DNA for the CDR3 is TGTGCCATCAGTGGTAGGTCTAGCGGGGCCAACAATGAGCAGTTCTTC. Amino acid sequence: CAISGRSSGANNEQFF.

The chain has TRBV25-1 and TRBJ2-5; D is undetermined. Trimming left V 9 bases short and J 4 bases short, with 24 bases between. Germline-derived CDR1 and CDR2 are MGHDK and SYGVNS. The CDR3 has 16 residues. The CDR3 DNA is TGTGCCAGTTCTCGTACCAGGCCCCCAACGGTAGAGACCCAGTACTTC. Protein: CASSRTRPPTVETQYF.

This chain links TRBV4-3 with TRBJ2-5, with a possible D match to TRBD1 (6 bases). The V gene lost 4 bases and the J gene lost 5 bases, with 20 bases spanning the gap. CDR3 length equals 16 residues. Germline CDR1 LGHNA, CDR2 YSLEER. The CDR3 nucleotides read TGCGCCAGCAGCCGGATAATGGGACACCACGACGAGACCCAGTACTTC. Translated: CASSRIMGHHDETQYF.

The chain combines TRBV10-3 with TRBJ1-1, with a tentative D call TRBD1 (6 bases). The germline CDR1 and CDR2 sequences are ENHRY and SYGVKD. Trimming removed 11 bases at V and 1 base at J, with 11 bases between. This CDR3 is 12 amino acids long. CDR3 sequence: CASQGANTEAFF. CDR3 nucleotides: TGTGCCTCACAGGGAGCGAACACTGAAGCTTTCTTT.

This clone was seen only a few times. Written as DNA, the CDR3 is TGTGCCAGCAGGCTAAAACAGAGTATAGGCACCATATATTTT. It encodes CASRLKQSIGTIYF. The chain is built from TRBV6-6 and TRBJ1-3; no reliable D call. Germline lookup yields CDR1 MNHNY and CDR2 SVGAGI (reference sequence). V was trimmed by 6 bases and J by 9 bases, leaving 18 bases between them. The length of the CDR3 is 14 residues.

This clone was observed once. This chain links TRBV5-1 with TRBJ2-3, with TRBD2 matching 8 bases. The CDR3 is 17 amino acids. Germline V gives CDR1 SGHRS, CDR2 YFSETQ. Trimming took 0 bases from V and 1 from J; bases not matched to a gene: 7. For the CDR3, the DNA is TGCGCCAGCAGCTTGGCGGGGGGGCCTTTTGGCACAGATACGCAGTATTTT. It is translated as CASSLAGGPFGTDTQYF.

The V and J genes are TRBV28 and TRBJ2-7; 7 bases are a match to TRBD1. J gave up 4 bases and V 6 bases, and 21 bases lay outside the gene matches. Per germline, CDR1 MDHEN and CDR2 SYDVKM. The CDR3 is made up of 18 amino acids. CDR3 in amino acids: CASSHLCVFRTGGYEQYF. CDR3 bases: TGTGCCAGCAGCCACTTGTGCGTTTTTAGGACAGGCGGATACGAGCAGTACTTC. The full variable domain, rest sourced from reference TRBV28 and TRBJ2-7, is DVKVTQSSRYLVKRTGEKVFLECVQDMDHENMFWYRQDPGLGLRLIYFSYDVKMKEKGDIPEGYSVSREKKERFSLILESASTNQTSMYLCASSHLCVFRTGGYEQYFGPGTRLTVT.

This clone was counted only a few times. The same CDR3 is also encoded by other DNA sequences in this sample. V and J are TRBV7-2 and TRBJ2-2; possibly TRBD1 for D (6 bases). Between the trimmed V and J ends, which lost 3 bases and 1 base, there was a span of 18 bases. The germline CDR1 and CDR2 sequences are SGHTA and FQGNSA. The CDR3 has 18 residues. DNA for the CDR3: TGTGCCAGCAGCTTTAGGATTGGGGGCGAAGGGAACACCGGGGAGCTGTTTTTT. As protein: CASSFRIGGEGNTGELFF.

The rearrangement links TRBV15 to TRBJ2-2; D not resolved. Germline V gene sequence: CDR1 LNHNV, CDR2 YYDKDF (reference sequence). Trimming took 0 bases from V and 6 from J, leaving 8 bases between them. The CDR3 consists of 14 residues. The CDR3 sequence is CATSRDVFPGELFF. The CDR3, as DNA: TGTGCCACCAGCAGAGACGTATTTCCCGGGGAGCTGTTTTTT.

J is TRBJ1-2 and V is TRBV7-8; perhaps TRBD1 as D (6 bases). The CDR3 covers 15 residues. The V gene's germline CDR1 is SGHVS and CDR2 FQNEAQ. With 5 bases removed from V and 5 bases from J, the gap between germline ends came to 18 bases. The CDR3 spells CASSEVAGAFYGYTF. Written as DNA, the CDR3 is TGTGCCAGCAGCGAGGTAGCAGGGGCTTTTTATGGCTACACCTTC.

This chain links TRBV14 with TRBJ2-7; maybe TRBD1 (6 bases). CDR3 size: 15 residues. The V end lost 1 base, the J end lost 1 base, and 11 bases lay between the germline ends. Germline V lookup: CDR1 SGHDN, CDR2 FVKESK. CDR3 amino acids: CASSQGTETSYEQYF. In nucleotides, the CDR3 is TGTGCCAGCAGCCAAGGGACAGAAACGTCCTACGAGCAGTACTTC.

The CDR3 protein is CASSPSGEIRAEAFF. Here the CDR3 DNA reads TGTGCCAGCTCACCGTCTGGGGAGATTAGAGCTGAAGCTTTCTTT. The chain is built from TRBV18 and TRBJ1-1; D gene uncertain. V was shortened by 3 bases and J by 6 bases, with 17 bases between the two germline ends. Per germline, CDR1 KGHSH and CDR2 LQKENI. The CDR3 runs 15 residues.

The V and J genes are TRBV5-1 and TRBJ1-6; 9 bases agree with TRBD1. The V gene end was trimmed by 4 bases and the J gene end by 0 bases; junction bases not matched to a gene: 8. The CDR3 length is 18 residues. Germline CDR1 reads SGHRS; CDR2 reads YFSETQ. The CDR3 is CASSEWTGEISYNSPLHF. CDR3 DNA sequence: TGCGCCAGCAGCGAATGGACAGGGGAGATCTCCTATAATTCACCCCTCCACTTT.

V usage is TRBV11-1 and J usage is TRBJ2-5; TRBD1 matches 8 bases. Germline assignment: CDR1 SGHAT and CDR2 FQDESV (reference sequence). The trim removed 2 bases at V and 7 bases at J, leaving 21 bases unmatched. The CDR3 has 19 amino acids. CDR3: CASSLSSRTDRVHGRTQYF. CDR3 DNA: TGTGCCAGCAGCTTATCCTCCCGTACGGACAGGGTCCACGGGCGGACCCAGTACTTC.

The chain combines TRBV19 with TRBJ1-1; 8 nucleotides agree with TRBD1. The germline V gene encodes CDR1 LNHDA and CDR2 SQIVND (reference sequence). CDR3 size: 15 residues. J gave up 1 base and V 4 bases, and 5 bases lay outside the gene matches. CDR3 protein: CASSKTGGSNTEAFF. The CDR3 coding sequence is TGTGCCAGTAGTAAAACAGGGGGATCGAACACTGAAGCTTTCTTT.

The chain is built from TRBV11-2 and TRBJ1-1; tentative D call: TRBD1 (6 bases). Germline values: CDR1 SGHAT, CDR2 FQNNGV. Trimming removed 0 bases at V and 6 bases at J, with 17 bases between. This CDR3 region has 16 residues. The CDR3 sequence is CASSLEWGGEGAEAFF. The CDR3 nucleotides read TGTGCCAGCAGCTTAGAATGGGGAGGGGAGGGGGCTGAAGCTTTCTTT.

The table lists this clone with a few counts. The CDR3 loop is CAISESVASSGGEYYEQYF. The CDR3 bases are TGTGCCATCAGTGAGTCGGTGGCCTCTAGCGGGGGTGAGTACTACGAGCAGTACTTC. The rearrangement uses TRBV10-3 and TRBJ2-7, with 10 nucleotides matching TRBD2. CDR3 length: 19 residues. With V trimmed by 0 bases and J by 3 bases, 14 bases remained unmatched. Germline V gene data show CDR1 as ENHRY and CDR2 as SYGVKD.

The chain carries TRBV5-5 and TRBJ1-1; D is unclear. Trimming cost V 2 bases and J 0 bases, with 11 bases left between them. The CDR3 contains 15 residues. Germline CDR1 reads SGHKS; CDR2 reads YYEKEE (reference sequence). The CDR3 loop is CASSLGDGMNTEAFF. The DNA of the CDR3 is TGTGCCAGCAGCTTAGGCGACGGGATGAACACTGAAGCTTTCTTT.

The rearrangement uses TRBV19 and TRBJ2-7; TRBD1 matches at 7 bases. J gave up 3 bases and V 5 bases, and 7 bases lay outside the gene matches. CDR1 is LNHDA and CDR2 is SQIVND in the germline V gene (reference sequence). The CDR3 loop spans 14 amino acids. In DNA, the CDR3 is TGTGCCAGTAGTGGGACAGCAAACCGCTACGAGCAGTACTTC. It translates to CASSGTANRYEQYF.

The chain joins TRBV28 to TRBJ2-7, with a possible D match to TRBD1 (7 bases). The CDR3 loop spans 11 amino acids. The V end was cut by 7 bases, the J end by 10 bases, with 14 bases between. Germline V gives CDR1 MDHEN, CDR2 SYDVKM. Here the CDR3 DNA reads TGTGCCAGCAACGGGAGACAGGGCCAGTACTTC. Its protein product is CASNGRQGQYF.